The 24 T cell receptor beta chains in this list originate from one sample, sequenced in a study of shared clonotypes between healthy human individuals. The assay was immunoSEQ multiplex PCR, and TCRdb's table has in-frame clones only and misses some. The sample holds 1.4 million or so clones; just under 99% are singletons and the top ten take around 0.33%. The sequenced sample consisted of naive CD4+ T cells sorted from blood. Stated subset: CD45RA+ positively selected. Receptors originate from a young man in good health.

Turning to this clone: Additional DNA sequences in this sample encode the identical CDR3. The rearrangement uses TRBV28 and TRBJ2-7, with TRBD2 matching 8 bases. Trimming cost V 5 bases and J 2 bases; bases outside gene matches: 8. The germline CDR1 and CDR2 sequences are MDHEN and SYDVKM. The CDR3 has 15 amino acids. The CDR3 is CASSPRLAGTYEQYF. CDR3 DNA: TGTGCCAGCAGTCCGAGGCTAGCGGGTACCTACGAGCAGTACTTC.

This rearrangement joins TRBV5-1 to TRBJ2-5; perhaps TRBD1 as D (6 bases). Trimming pared 7 bases from V and 1 base from J, leaving 11 bases between. Germline CDR1 is SGHRS and CDR2 is YFSETQ. CDR3 length: 13 amino acids. The CDR3 here is CASRRDTQETQYF. DNA for the CDR3: TGCGCCAGCCGTAGGGACACCCAAGAGACCCAGTACTTC.

This chain connects TRBV11-2 to TRBJ2-1; TRBD2 matches 8 bases. Germline V gene data show CDR1 as SGHAT and CDR2 as FQNNGV. The V segment lost 1 base and the J segment 2 bases; nucleotides outside the gene matches: 1. The CDR3 has 15 residues. The CDR3 bases are TGTGCCAGCAGCTTAGGGGGACTAGCCTACAATGAGCAGTTCTTC. Encoded protein: CASSLGGLAYNEQFF.

The V call is TRBV28, the J call TRBJ1-2, with D unresolved. V gave up 5 bases and J gave up 5 bases, with 9 bases separating them. This CDR3 is built from 12 residues. The germline CDR1 and CDR2 sequences are MDHEN and SYDVKM. The CDR3 region is CASSNDQYGYTF. The DNA of the CDR3 is TGTGCCAGCAGTAACGATCAATATGGCTACACCTTC.

The chain carries TRBV18 and TRBJ2-5; possibly TRBD1 or TRBD2 for D (5 bases each). Trimming pared 0 bases from V and 5 bases from J, leaving 10 bases between. This CDR3 comprises 14 residues. Germline CDR1 and CDR2: KGHSH and LQKENI. The CDR3, as DNA: TGTGCCAGCTCACCACCGAGGGGCGAGGAGACCCAGTACTTC. Residues: CASSPPRGEETQYF.

The chain carries TRBV4-1 and TRBJ2-3; TRBD1 matches 7 bases. Trimming removed 4 bases from V and 0 bases from J; junction bases left unmatched: 7. This CDR3 comprises 16 residues. The germline CDR1 and CDR2 sequences are MGHRA and YSYEKL. In DNA form, the CDR3 reads TGCGCCAGCAGCCCTAGGGACAGTTCTAGCACAGATACGCAGTATTTT. Amino acids: CASSPRDSSSTDTQYF.

Written as DNA, the CDR3 is TGTGCCAGCACTCTCCGGGACGGCGCCTACGAGCAGTACTTC. It translates to CASTLRDGAYEQYF. J is TRBJ2-7 and V is TRBV13, with D tentatively TRBD1 or TRBD2 (5 bases each). This CDR3 comprises 14 residues. Trimming pared 7 bases from V and 2 bases from J, leaving 15 bases between. Germline CDR1 reads PRHDT; CDR2 reads FYEKMQ (reference sequence).

The J gene is TRBJ1-5, the V gene TRBV28; D gene uncertain. The CDR3 length is 12 residues. Trimming took 9 bases from V and 2 from J, leaving 8 bases between them. Germline-derived CDR1 and CDR2 are MDHEN and SYDVKM. CDR3 loop: CASRSRNQPQHF. The CDR3 DNA sequence: TGTGCCAGTAGATCCCGCAATCAGCCCCAGCATTTT.

The chain employs TRBV11-1 and TRBJ1-5, with TRBD1 matching over 7 bases. J gave up 7 bases and V 1 base, and 4 bases lay outside the gene matches. The CDR3 runs to 14 residues. Looked up from germline, CDR1 is SGHAT and CDR2 is FQDESV (reference sequence). The CDR3 DNA reads as TGTGCCAGCAGCTTAGTTCCAGGGGGACAGCCCCAGCATTTT. Translated: CASSLVPGGQPQHF.

The chain uses TRBV6-1 and TRBJ2-1; D remains unclear. The CDR3 runs to 11 residues. V gave up 6 bases and J gave up 5 bases, with 5 bases separating them. Germline CDR1 and CDR2: MNHNS and SASEGT. DNA for the CDR3: TGTGCCAGCAGGACCAACAATGAGCAGTTCTTC. It translates to CASRTNNEQFF.

The CDR3 spells CATSFDRGVQDEQFF. CDR3 DNA: TGTGCCACCAGCTTTGACAGGGGGGTACAGGATGAGCAGTTCTTC. The gene calls are TRBV15 and TRBJ2-1; 9 bases map to TRBD1. The CDR3 sequence is 15 residues long. After removal of 5 bases from V and 8 bases from J, the junction contained 10 bases not matched to a gene. CDR1 is LNHNV and CDR2 is YYDKDF in the germline V gene (reference sequence).

The V call is TRBV5-4, the J call TRBJ1-1; the D is unclear. In germline, CDR1 is SGHNT, CDR2 YYREEE (reference sequence). This CDR3 is built from 14 residues. V was shortened by 4 bases and J by 1 base, with 11 bases between the two germline ends. The CDR3 is CASSIGLGNTEAFF. The CDR3 bases are TGTGCCAGCAGCATTGGCTTGGGGAACACTGAAGCTTTCTTT.

The rearrangement joins TRBV7-3 to TRBJ2-4; 9 nucleotides agree with TRBD2. The trim removed 2 bases at V and 6 bases at J, leaving 8 bases unmatched. Germline CDR1 and CDR2: SGHTA and FQGTGA. The CDR3 is made up of 16 amino acids. DNA for the CDR3: TGTGCCAGCAGCTTATCGAACCCGGGACTAGCAAACATTCAGTACTTC. It yields the protein CASSLSNPGLANIQYF. The whole variable domain, remainder taken from reference TRBV7-3 and TRBJ2-4, is GAGVSQTPSNKVTEKGKYVELRCDPISGHTALYWYRQSLGQGPEFLIYFQGTGAADDSGLPNDRFFAVRPEGSVSTLKIQRTERGDSAVYLCASSLSNPGLANIQYFGAGTRLSVL.

The J gene is TRBJ1-4, the V gene TRBV4-2, with a possible D match to TRBD1 (6 bases). V lost 0 bases to trimming and J lost 10 bases, with 15 bases between them. The CDR3 sequence is 15 residues long. CDR1 and CDR2 (germline): LGHNA, YNFKEQ. In DNA, the CDR3 is TGTGCCAGCAGCCAAGATGAAGGCAGAGGGGGAAAACTGTTTTTT. Translated: CASSQDEGRGGKLFF.

The chain has TRBV5-4 and TRBJ2-1, with a tentative D call TRBD2 (5 bases). Trimming stripped 3 bases from V and 9 bases from J, with 10 bases between. Germline CDR1 reads SGHNT; CDR2 reads YYREEE (reference sequence). The CDR3 contains 12 residues. The CDR3 here is CASSSLGGEQFF. The CDR3, as DNA: TGTGCCAGCAGCTCACTAGGCGGTGAGCAGTTCTTC.

This chain joins TRBV10-1 and TRBJ2-7; D possibly matches TRBD1 or TRBD2 (5 bases each). Germline V lookup: CDR1 WNHNN, CDR2 SYGVQD (reference sequence). The CDR3 spans 13 residues. V lost 4 bases, J lost 0 bases, and 7 bases lay in between. This chain's CDR3 is CASSGDRSYEQYF. CDR3 bases: TGCGCCAGCAGTGGGGACCGCTCCTACGAGCAGTACTTC.

The chain combines TRBV25-1 with TRBJ2-7; D might be TRBD1 or TRBD2, each matching 6 bases. Germline V gene data show CDR1 as MGHDK and CDR2 as SYGVNS. The CDR3 spans 15 residues. V lost 1 base and J lost 2, with 12 bases in between. The CDR3 reads CASSELIGGTYEQYF. In DNA form, the CDR3 reads TGTGCCAGCAGTGAATTGATAGGGGGGACCTACGAGCAGTACTTC.

This chain joins TRBV4-1 and TRBJ1-5, with D hard to call. Germline CDR1 is MGHRA and CDR2 is YSYEKL. V dropped 0 bases and J dropped 7 bases, with 16 bases sitting between them. The CDR3 totals 16 residues. The CDR3 region has the DNA TGCGCCAGCAGCCAAGATCGCTCCTGGGGTGGCCAGCCCCAGCATTTT. Protein product: CASSQDRSWGGQPQHF.

The V gene is TRBV27, the J gene TRBJ1-3; TRBD1 matches 7 bases. V shed 2 bases and J 2 bases; nucleotides not matched to a gene: 9. CDR3 length: 17 residues. Germline CDR1 reads MNHEY; CDR2 reads SMNVEV (reference sequence). The CDR3 region has the DNA TGTGCCAGCAGTTTACCATTCAGCGGGACAGCTGGAAACACCATATATTTT. This gives the protein CASSLPFSGTAGNTIYF.

The rearrangement uses TRBV20-1 and TRBJ1-2; possibly TRBD1 for D (6 bases). CDR1 and CDR2 from the germline V gene are DFQATT and SNEGSKA (reference sequence). This CDR3 is built from 11 residues. V lost 7 bases to trimming and J lost 8 bases, with 14 bases between them. CDR3 amino acids: CSGTTQGGYTF. The CDR3 region has the DNA TGCAGTGGGACAACCCAGGGGGGCTACACCTTC.

Points on this clone: The sample carries other DNA sequences with the same CDR3. The chain recombines TRBV6-4 with TRBJ2-3; 8 bases fit TRBD2. J was trimmed by 3 bases and V by 5 bases; bases with no gene match: 7. CDR3 length equals 15 residues. CDR1 MRHNA and CDR2 SNTAGT come from the germline V gene. Here the CDR3 reads CASSPLAGGTDTQYF. CDR3 nucleotide sequence: TGTGCCAGCAGTCCACTGGCGGGAGGTACAGATACGCAGTATTTT.

The chain employs TRBV7-2 and TRBJ1-1; D perhaps matches TRBD1 (5 bases). This CDR3 has 15 amino acids. CDR1 and CDR2 (germline): SGHTA, FQGNSA. V was cut by 0 bases and J by 0 bases, with 8 bases left in between. The CDR3 nucleotides are TGTGCCAGCAGCTTAGCCGGGACCCTGAACACTGAAGCTTTCTTT. Translated: CASSLAGTLNTEAFF.

The chain employs TRBV5-1 and TRBJ2-7, with 7 bases matching TRBD1. The CDR3 totals 14 residues. V lost 4 bases to trimming and J lost 3 bases; unmatched junction nucleotides: 7. Germline V gene sequence: CDR1 SGHRS, CDR2 YFSETQ. The CDR3 DNA reads as TGCGCCAGCAGCAACCCACAGGGGAGCTACGAGCAGTACTTC. Translating gives CASSNPQGSYEQYF.

CDR3 region: CSAEGTSGSPYNEQFF. The CDR3, as DNA: TGCAGCGCCGAAGGGACTAGCGGGAGCCCCTACAATGAGCAGTTCTTC. The chain uses TRBV29-1 and TRBJ2-1; 14 bases are shared with TRBD2. CDR3 length equals 16 residues. The germline gives CDR1 SQVTM, CDR2 ANQGSEA. The V gene end was trimmed by 7 bases and the J gene end by 2 bases; junction bases not matched to a gene: 7.